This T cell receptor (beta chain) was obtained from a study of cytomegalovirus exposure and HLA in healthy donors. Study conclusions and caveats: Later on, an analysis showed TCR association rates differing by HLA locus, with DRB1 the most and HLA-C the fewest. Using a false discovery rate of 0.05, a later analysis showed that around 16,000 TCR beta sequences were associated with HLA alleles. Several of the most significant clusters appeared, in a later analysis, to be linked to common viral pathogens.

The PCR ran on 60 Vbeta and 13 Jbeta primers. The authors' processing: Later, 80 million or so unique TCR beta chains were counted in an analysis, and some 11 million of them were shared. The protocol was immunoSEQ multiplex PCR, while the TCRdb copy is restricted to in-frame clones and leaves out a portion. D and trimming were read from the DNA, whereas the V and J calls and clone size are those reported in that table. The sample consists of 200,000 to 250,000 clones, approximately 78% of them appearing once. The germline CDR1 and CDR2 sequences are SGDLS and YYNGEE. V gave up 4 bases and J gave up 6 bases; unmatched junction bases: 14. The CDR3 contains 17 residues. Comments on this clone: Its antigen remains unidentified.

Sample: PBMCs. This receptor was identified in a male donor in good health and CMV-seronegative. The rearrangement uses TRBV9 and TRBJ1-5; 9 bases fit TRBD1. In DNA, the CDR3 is TGTGCCAGCAGCCCACCCGGGACAGGGTTCTTAGGTCAGCCCCAGCATTTT. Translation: CASSPPGTGFLGQPQHF.